Listed below are T cell receptor beta chains from one sample, sequenced in a study of PD-1 blockade in mismatch repair-deficient tumors. Sequencing was performed with immunoSEQ multiplex PCR; in TCRdb, only in-frame clones are kept and a portion is missing. The table lists about 9,200 clones, roughly 87% of them singletons. Their cognate antigens are unknown. The source was cells cultured in vitro, collected from a patient treated with pembrolizumab. Source of these receptors: an adult with mismatch repair-deficient cancer. Both conserved end residues are part of each CDR3. D genes are given only for firm matches.

j_call | d_call | v_call | cdr3_nt | cdr3_aa
TRBJ1-3 | - | TRBV6-5 | TGTGCCAGCAGTTACTCCCGGGGTTTTGGAAACACCATATATTTT | CASSYSRGFGNTIYF
TRBJ1-2 | - | TRBV27 | TGTGCCAGCAGTCTCAGGGACACTAACTATGGCTACACCTTC | CASSLRDTNYGYTF
TRBJ2-4 | - | TRBV30 | TGTGCCTGGAGTCTACTAGCCAAAAACATTCAGTACTTC | CAWSLLAKNIQYF
TRBJ2-7 | TRBD2 | TRBV5-5 | TGTGCCAGCAGTCCAGAGGGGAGCGGGAACTTGTACGAGCAGTACTTC | CASSPEGSGNLYEQYF
TRBJ1-1 | - | TRBV10-2 | TGCGCCAGCAGTGATTCGCTCGGGAACACTGAAGCTTTCTTT | CASSDSLGNTEAFF
TRBJ1-5 | TRBD1 | TRBV19 | TGTGCCAGTAGTATGTCCCGCAGGGGGAGCAATCAGCCCCAGCATTTT | CASSMSRRGSNQPQHF
TRBJ1-5 | - | TRBV7-8 | TGTGCCAGCAGCCCCGACAGAGATCAGCCCCAGCATTTT | CASSPDRDQPQHF
TRBJ2-7 | - | TRBV18 | TGTGCCAGCTCAGGGACCCTAAGCGGCGACGAGCAGTACTTC | CASSGTLSGDEQYF
TRBJ2-7 | - | TRBV7-2 | TGTGCCAGCAGCTTGACAGGGACTTCCTACGAGCAGTACTTC | CASSLTGTSYEQYF
TRBJ1-4 | - | TRBV29-1 | TGCAGCGTTGAAGAGGGAGTCGGGGGGCCGGAAAAACTGTTTTTT | CSVEEGVGGPEKLFF
TRBJ2-2 | - | TRBV29-1 | TGCAGCGTTGAAAGGGAGACGGGCGGGGAGCTGTTTTTT | CSVERETGGELFF
TRBJ2-2 | - | TRBV11-2 | TGTGCCAGCAGCTTGCTCGCTCGAAACACCGGGGAGCTGTTTTTT | CASSLLARNTGELFF
TRBJ2-3 | TRBD1 | TRBV6-4 | TGTGCCAGCAGTTCACCGGGACAGTCCATTCTTAGCACAGATACGCAGTATTTT | CASSSPGQSILSTDTQYF
TRBJ2-5 | - | TRBV2 | TGTGCCAGCACTATGAACAGGGCTGAGACCCAGTACTTC | CASTMNRAETQYF
TRBJ2-7 | - | TRBV9 | TGTGCCAGCAGCGTAGGCCCGGGCACGTACTACTACGAGCAGTACTTC | CASSVGPGTYYYEQYF
TRBJ1-5 | - | TRBV28 | TGTGCCAGCAGTTTAAGGGTTTCGGGGAATCAGCCCCAGCATTTT | CASSLRVSGNQPQHF